Listed here are 22 T cell receptor beta chains from one sample, sequenced in a study of blood T cells in healthy people across ages. Together with a sample-barcoded 5' primer, a J-beta primer mix was included in a second PCR lasting roughly 7 to 11 cycles. TCRdb re-called the 5' RACE reads with MiXCR, one entry per CDR3 protein. The repertoire holds about 680,000 distinct CDR3 sequences, with more than 40% as singletons. The specimen was blood. All receptors derive from a woman aged 55-69 years in good health.

This clonotype was observed a handful of times. The rearrangement links TRBV28 to TRBJ2-7, with D perhaps TRBD1 or TRBD2 (5 bases each). Between the trimmed V and J ends, which lost 7 bases and 6 bases, there was a span of 16 bases. This CDR3 is built from 13 residues. Germline V gene sequence: CDR1 MDHEN, CDR2 SYDVKM. The CDR3 nucleotides are TGTGCCAGCATTCGCCGGGGCTCAGGCGAGCAGTACTTC. Amino acid sequence: CASIRRGSGEQYF.

This clonotype was seen more than once but under ten times. The chain links TRBV4-3 to TRBJ2-1; 10 bases are shared with TRBD2. The germline gives CDR1 LGHNA, CDR2 YSLEER. The V and J ends lost 3 bases and 8 bases, in that order; junction bases with no gene match: 13. The CDR3 contains 17 residues. DNA of the CDR3: TGCGCCAGCAGCCAGGAGAGGACTAGCGGTATTTACGATGAGCAGTTCTTC. Its translation: CASSQERTSGIYDEQFF.

This clonotype was found a few times. The chain carries TRBV20-1 and TRBJ2-4; maybe TRBD2 (6 bases). This CDR3 is 16 amino acids long. Germline V gene sequence: CDR1 DFQATT, CDR2 SNEGSKA (reference sequence). V was shortened by 0 bases and J by 0 bases, with 12 bases between the two germline ends. CDR3 sequence (DNA): TGCAGTGCTAGAGATCTAGAGGGACTAGCCAAAAACATTCAGTACTTC. Translating gives CSARDLEGLAKNIQYF.

This clonotype has a handful of counts. The chain links TRBV28 to TRBJ1-4; TRBD1 is a possible D gene (5 bases). The CDR3 has 15 residues. The V gene's germline CDR1 is MDHEN and CDR2 SYDVKM. Trimming removed 6 bases at V and 7 bases at J, with 18 bases between. CDR3: CASSSLGGVAEKLFF. The DNA of the CDR3 is TGTGCCAGCAGCAGCCTTGGGGGGGTGGCTGAAAAACTGTTTTTT.

This clonotype was observed a handful of times. V gene TRBV7-2 combines with J gene TRBJ1-2, with D unresolved. Germline values: CDR1 SGHTA, CDR2 FQGNSA. The CDR3 length is 13 residues. V lost 2 bases to trimming and J lost 8 bases, with 12 bases between them. This chain's CDR3 is CASSLRAGRGYTF. In DNA form, the CDR3 reads TGTGCCAGCAGCTTAAGGGCAGGCCGGGGCTACACCTTC.

The chain combines TRBV29-1 with TRBJ2-7; weak D call: TRBD1 (6 bases). The V end was cut by 4 bases, the J end by 4 bases, with 14 bases between. Germline CDR1 reads SQVTM; CDR2 reads ANQGSEA. The CDR3 covers 13 residues. CDR3 protein: CSVVRTDTYEQYF. The CDR3 nucleotides read TGCAGCGTTGTGAGGACAGACACTTACGAGCAGTACTTC.

This clonotype was seen more than once but under ten times. This chain joins TRBV12-3 or TRBV12-4 and TRBJ1-2; tentative D call: TRBD1 (5 bases). Trimming left V 3 bases short and J 2 bases short, with 10 bases between. This CDR3 is 14 amino acids long. The CDR3: CASSFSGENYGYTF. The CDR3 DNA is TGTGCCAGCAGTTTTTCGGGGGAGAACTATGGCTACACCTTC.

The chain recombines TRBV28 with TRBJ2-7; D uncertain. The V end lost 2 bases, the J end lost 7 bases, and 15 bases lay between the germline ends. CDR1 is MDHEN and CDR2 is SYDVKM in the germline V gene. This CDR3 spans 14 amino acids. The CDR3 reads CASSLPVNLREQYF. CDR3 DNA: TGTGCCAGCAGTTTACCAGTGAATCTGAGGGAGCAGTACTTC.

V usage is TRBV15 and J usage is TRBJ2-7; D uncertain. Looked up from germline, CDR1 is LNHNV and CDR2 is YYDKDF (reference sequence). CDR3 length equals 13 residues. V lost 3 bases and J lost 5, with 11 bases in between. CDR3 loop: CATSSRASHEQYF. The CDR3 coding sequence is TGTGCCACCAGCAGTCGGGCGTCCCACGAGCAGTACTTC.

The genes are TRBV28 and TRBJ1-2; tentatively, D is TRBD1 (6 bases). Germline-derived CDR1 and CDR2 are MDHEN and SYDVKM. This CDR3 region has 13 residues. With 4 bases removed from V and 8 bases from J, the gap between germline ends came to 14 bases. CDR3: CASSSNNRVGYTF. CDR3 DNA: TGTGCCAGCAGTTCGAACAACAGGGTGGGCTACACCTTC.

This rearrangement joins TRBV18 to TRBJ2-3; 14 nucleotides match TRBD2. The V segment lost 4 bases and the J segment 3 bases; nucleotides outside the gene matches: 6. The CDR3 sequence is 17 residues long. Per germline, CDR1 KGHSH and CDR2 LQKENI. For the CDR3, the DNA is TGTGCCAGCTCACAGATGACTAGCGGGAGGGGAACAGATACGCAGTATTTT. The encoded protein is CASSQMTSGRGTDTQYF.

A word on this clonotype: A read error may account for a junction end that differs from germline. V gene TRBV9 combines with J gene TRBJ2-7, with TRBD1 identical over 11 bases. The germline gives CDR1 SGDLS, CDR2 YYNGEE. The CDR3 totals 15 residues. The CDR3 is CASSVTGQGVYEPYF. The CDR3 bases are TGTGCCAGCAGCGTAACGGGACAGGGGGTCTACGAGCCGTACTTC.

This rearrangement joins TRBV6-1 to TRBJ2-5; no reliable D call. Deletions cut 6 bases from V and 3 bases from J, with 8 bases between. The CDR3 contains 12 residues. The V gene's germline CDR1 is MNHNS and CDR2 SASEGT. The CDR3 coding sequence is TGTGCCAGCAGGGCAGGAAAAGAGACCCAGTACTTC. Amino acids: CASRAGKETQYF.

The chain combines TRBV11-2 with TRBJ2-7; D might be TRBD1 or TRBD2, each matching 5 bases. V lost 1 base, J lost 3 bases, and 10 bases lay in between. The CDR3 length is 14 residues. Germline lookup yields CDR1 SGHAT and CDR2 FQNNGV. The CDR3 loop is CASSLAQGDYEQYF. The CDR3 nucleotides are TGTGCCAGCAGCTTAGCCCAGGGAGACTACGAGCAGTACTTC.

The chain uses TRBV28 and TRBJ1-5, with D possibly TRBD1 on 5 matching bases. V lost 2 bases, J lost 5 bases, and 10 bases lay in between. CDR3 length: 14 amino acids. Germline V gives CDR1 MDHEN, CDR2 SYDVKM. CDR3 sequence (DNA): TGTGCCAGCAGTTTAACTCCAGGGTATCAGCCCCAGCATTTT. Encoded protein: CASSLTPGYQPQHF.

The chain recombines TRBV18 with TRBJ2-1; D unresolved. The DNA end favors TRBJ2-7, so the J call may be wrong. From germline, CDR1 is KGHSH and CDR2 LQKENI. The CDR3 spans 16 residues. The CDR3 sequence: CASSPGYSSSYNEQYF. CDR3 coding DNA: TGTGCCAGCTCACCAGGGTATTCGAGCTCCTACAATGAGCAGTACTTC.

The J gene is TRBJ2-7, the V gene TRBV7-2; possible D gene TRBD1, 5 bases. The CDR3 runs 13 residues. Per the germline V gene, CDR1 is SGHTA and CDR2 is FQGNSA. The germline V and J ends were trimmed by 1 base and 7 bases, with 11 bases remaining between them. This CDR3 reads CASSLGLGREQYF. CDR3 DNA sequence: TGTGCCAGCAGCTTAGGCCTGGGGCGTGAGCAGTACTTC.

The genes are TRBV7-9 and TRBJ2-4; 7 bases agree with TRBD2. Judging by the DNA end, TRBJ2-7 fits better; the J call may be wrong. This CDR3 has 12 amino acids. The germline V gene encodes CDR1 SEHNR and CDR2 FQNEAQ (reference sequence). DNA for the CDR3: TGTGCCCTTCCGGGACTAAGTGACGAGCAGTACTTC. Translation: CALPGLSDEQYF.

V usage is TRBV12-3 or TRBV12-4 and J usage is TRBJ2-1; D perhaps matches TRBD1 (7 bases). Near its end, the DNA agrees better with TRBJ2-7, so the J call may be wrong. CDR3 size: 15 residues. This CDR3 is CASRPTGDSYNEQYF. Written as DNA, the CDR3 is TGTGCCAGCAGGCCAACAGGGGACTCCTACAATGAGCAGTACTTC.

This clonotype came up many times. The chain has TRBV20-1 and TRBJ2-3; no reliable D call. V was shortened by 0 bases and J by 4 bases, with 8 bases between the two germline ends. The length of the CDR3 is 13 residues. Germline-derived CDR1 and CDR2 are DFQATT and SNEGSKA (reference sequence). Here the CDR3 reads CSARDEGPDTQYF. The CDR3 nucleotides read TGCAGTGCTAGAGATGAAGGTCCAGATACGCAGTATTTT.

V gene TRBV29-1 combines with J gene TRBJ2-1, with TRBD1 matching over 7 bases. V dropped 6 bases and J dropped 8; count of bases not matched to a gene: 4. The CDR3 consists of 11 residues. Germline CDR1 SQVTM, CDR2 ANQGSEA. CDR3 DNA sequence: TGCAGCGTGGCTACAGGGGATGAGCAGTTCTTC. Translation: CSVATGDEQFF.

J is TRBJ2-1 and V is TRBV20-1, with 9 bases that match TRBD1. In germline, CDR1 is DFQATT, CDR2 SNEGSKA (reference sequence). V lost 3 bases and J lost 8; bases outside the gene matches: 8. The CDR3 covers 14 residues. CDR3 coding DNA: TGCAGTGCTAGCACCGGGACAGGGTCTGATGAGCAGTTCTTC. This encodes CSASTGTGSDEQFF.